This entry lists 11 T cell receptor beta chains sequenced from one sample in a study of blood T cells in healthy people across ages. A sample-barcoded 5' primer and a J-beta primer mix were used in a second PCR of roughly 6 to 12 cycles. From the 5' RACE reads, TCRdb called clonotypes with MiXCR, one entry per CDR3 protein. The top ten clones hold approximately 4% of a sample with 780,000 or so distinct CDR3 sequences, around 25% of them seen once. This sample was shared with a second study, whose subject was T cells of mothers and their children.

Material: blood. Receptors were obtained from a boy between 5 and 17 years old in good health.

The CDR3 spells CASSRGQTFGDEQYF. The CDR3 DNA reads TGCGCCAGCAGCCGGGGACAGACCTTCGGGGACGAGCAGTACTTC. The rearrangement links TRBV5-1 to TRBJ2-7, with TRBD1 identical over 7 bases. Germline-derived CDR1 and CDR2 are SGHRS and YFSETQ. V was pared by 4 bases and J by 5 bases, with 12 bases of the junction left unmatched. The CDR3 is 15 amino acids.

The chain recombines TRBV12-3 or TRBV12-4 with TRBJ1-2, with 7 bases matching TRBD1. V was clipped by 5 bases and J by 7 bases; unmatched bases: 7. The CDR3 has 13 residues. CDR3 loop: CASSQAGGRGYTF. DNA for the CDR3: TGTGCCAGCAGTCAAGCAGGGGGTCGTGGCTACACCTTC.

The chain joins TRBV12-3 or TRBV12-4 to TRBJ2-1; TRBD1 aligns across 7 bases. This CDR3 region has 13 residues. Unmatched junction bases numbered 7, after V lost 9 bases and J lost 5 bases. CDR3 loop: CASFGDSNNEQFF. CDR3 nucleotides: TGTGCCAGTTTTGGGGACAGTAACAATGAGCAGTTCTTC.

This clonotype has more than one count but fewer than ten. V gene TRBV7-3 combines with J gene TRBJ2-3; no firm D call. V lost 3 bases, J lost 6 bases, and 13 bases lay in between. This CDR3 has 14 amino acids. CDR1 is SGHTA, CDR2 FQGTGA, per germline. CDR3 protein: CASSLGLGVDTQYF. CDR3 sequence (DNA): TGTGCCAGCAGCTTGGGCCTGGGTGTGGATACGCAGTATTTT.

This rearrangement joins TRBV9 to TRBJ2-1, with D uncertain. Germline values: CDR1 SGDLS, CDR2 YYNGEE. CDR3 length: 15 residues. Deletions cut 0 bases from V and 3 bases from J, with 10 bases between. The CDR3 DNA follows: TGTGCCAGCAGCGTAGCGTCAAACTTCTACAATGAGCAGTTCTTC. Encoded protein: CASSVASNFYNEQFF.

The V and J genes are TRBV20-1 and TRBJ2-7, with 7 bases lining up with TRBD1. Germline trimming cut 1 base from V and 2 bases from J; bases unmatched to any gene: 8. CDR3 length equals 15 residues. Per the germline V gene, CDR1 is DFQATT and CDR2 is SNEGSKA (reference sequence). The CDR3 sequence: CSARVSTGATYEQYF. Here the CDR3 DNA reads TGCAGTGCTAGAGTAAGCACAGGGGCCACCTACGAGCAGTACTTC.

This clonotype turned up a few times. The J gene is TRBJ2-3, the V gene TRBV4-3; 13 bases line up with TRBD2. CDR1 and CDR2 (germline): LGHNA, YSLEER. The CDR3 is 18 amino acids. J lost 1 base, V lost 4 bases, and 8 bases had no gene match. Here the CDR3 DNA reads TGCGCCAGCAGCCGCGGACTAGCGGGAGTGTTTGGCACAGATACGCAGTATTTT. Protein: CASSRGLAGVFGTDTQYF.

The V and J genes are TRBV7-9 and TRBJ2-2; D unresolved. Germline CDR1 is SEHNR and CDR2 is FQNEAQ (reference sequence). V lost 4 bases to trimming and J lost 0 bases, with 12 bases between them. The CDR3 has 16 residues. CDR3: CASSSLKPPNTGELFF. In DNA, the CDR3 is TGTGCCAGCAGCTCCCTGAAGCCTCCGAACACCGGGGAGCTGTTTTTT. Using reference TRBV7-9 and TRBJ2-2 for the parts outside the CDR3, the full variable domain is DTGVSQNPRHKITKRGQNVTFRCDPISEHNRLYWYRQTLGQGPEFLTYFQNEAQLEKSRLLSDRFSAERPKGSFSTLEIQRTEQGDSAMYLCASSSLKPPNTGELFFGEGSRLTVL.

In nucleotides, the CDR3 is TGCAGTGCTCGTCAGGGGTATCAGGCTTTCTTT. This sequence encodes CSARQGYQAFF. The V gene is TRBV20-1, the J gene TRBJ1-1; weak D call: TRBD1 (6 bases). V was clipped by 5 bases and J by 11 bases, with 15 bases between them. CDR1 is DFQATT and CDR2 is SNEGSKA in the germline V gene (reference sequence). The CDR3 loop spans 11 amino acids.

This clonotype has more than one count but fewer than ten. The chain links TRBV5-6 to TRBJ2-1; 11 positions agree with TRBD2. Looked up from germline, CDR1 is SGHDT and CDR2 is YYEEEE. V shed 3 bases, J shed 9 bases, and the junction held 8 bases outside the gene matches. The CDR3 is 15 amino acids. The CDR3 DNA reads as TGTGCCAGCAGCTCAGAACTAGCGGGAGTTCGTGAGCAGTTCTTC. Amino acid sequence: CASSSELAGVREQFF.

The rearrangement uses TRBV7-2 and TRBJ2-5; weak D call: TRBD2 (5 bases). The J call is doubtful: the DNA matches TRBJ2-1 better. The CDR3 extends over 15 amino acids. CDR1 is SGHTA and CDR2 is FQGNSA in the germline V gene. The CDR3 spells CASSLEADRYNEQFF. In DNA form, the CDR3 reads TGTGCCAGCAGCTTGGAAGCGGACCGCTACAATGAGCAGTTCTTC.